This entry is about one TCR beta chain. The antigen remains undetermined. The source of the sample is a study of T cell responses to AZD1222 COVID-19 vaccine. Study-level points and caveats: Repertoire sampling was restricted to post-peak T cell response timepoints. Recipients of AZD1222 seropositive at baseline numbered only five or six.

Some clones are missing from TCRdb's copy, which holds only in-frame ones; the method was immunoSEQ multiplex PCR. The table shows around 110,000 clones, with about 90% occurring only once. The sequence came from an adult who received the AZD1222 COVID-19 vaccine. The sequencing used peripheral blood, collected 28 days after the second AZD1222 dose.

This chain's CDR3 is CASSFSGSSYNEQFF. CDR3 coding DNA: TGTGCCAGCAGCTTTAGCGGCAGCTCCTACAATGAGCAGTTCTTC. This rearrangement joins TRBV7-9 to TRBJ2-1, with D possibly matching TRBD2 (6 bases). Looked up from germline, CDR1 is SEHNR and CDR2 is FQNEAQ (reference sequence). The CDR3 covers 15 residues. The V gene lost 3 bases and the J gene lost 0 bases, with 9 bases spanning the gap.